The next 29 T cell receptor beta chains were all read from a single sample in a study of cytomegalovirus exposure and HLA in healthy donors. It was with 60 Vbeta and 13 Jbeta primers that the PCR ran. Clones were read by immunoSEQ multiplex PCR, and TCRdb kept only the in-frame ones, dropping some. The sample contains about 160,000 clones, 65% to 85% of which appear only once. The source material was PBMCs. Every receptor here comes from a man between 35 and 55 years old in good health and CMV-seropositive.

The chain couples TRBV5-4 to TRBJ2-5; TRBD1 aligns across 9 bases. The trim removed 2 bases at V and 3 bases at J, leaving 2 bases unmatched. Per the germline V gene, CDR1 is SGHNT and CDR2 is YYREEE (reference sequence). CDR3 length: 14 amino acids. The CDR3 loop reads CASSFGDREETQYF. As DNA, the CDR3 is TGTGCCAGCAGCTTTGGGGACAGGGAAGAGACCCAGTACTTC.

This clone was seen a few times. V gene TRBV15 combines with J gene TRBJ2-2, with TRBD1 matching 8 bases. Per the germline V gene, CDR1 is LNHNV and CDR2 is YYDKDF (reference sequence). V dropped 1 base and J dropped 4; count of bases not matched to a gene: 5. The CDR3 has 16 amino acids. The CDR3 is CATSRATGVGTGELFF. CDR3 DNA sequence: TGTGCCACCAGCAGAGCGACAGGGGTGGGCACCGGGGAGCTGTTTTTT. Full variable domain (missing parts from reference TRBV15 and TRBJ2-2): DAMVIQNPRYQVTQFGKPVTLSCSQTLNHNVMYWYQQKSSQAPKLLFHYYDKDFNNEADTPDNFQSRRPNTSFCFLDIRSPGLGDTAMYLCATSRATGVGTGELFFGEGSRLTVL.

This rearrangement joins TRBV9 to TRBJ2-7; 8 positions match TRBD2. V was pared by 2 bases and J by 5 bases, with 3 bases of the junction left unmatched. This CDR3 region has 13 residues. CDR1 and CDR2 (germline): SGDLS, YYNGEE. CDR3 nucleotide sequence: TGTGCCAGCAGCGTCGGGGGGGGGAACGAGCAGTACTTC. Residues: CASSVGGGNEQYF.

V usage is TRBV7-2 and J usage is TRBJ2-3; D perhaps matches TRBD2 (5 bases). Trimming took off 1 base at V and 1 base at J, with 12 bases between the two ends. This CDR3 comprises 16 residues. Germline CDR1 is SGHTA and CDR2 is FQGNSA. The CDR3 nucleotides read TGTGCCAGCAGCTTAGGTTCGACTATCCGCACAGATACGCAGTATTTT. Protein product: CASSLGSTIRTDTQYF.

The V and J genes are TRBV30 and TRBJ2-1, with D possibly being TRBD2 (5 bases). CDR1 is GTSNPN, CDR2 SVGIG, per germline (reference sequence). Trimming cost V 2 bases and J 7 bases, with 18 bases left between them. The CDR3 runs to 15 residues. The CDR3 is CAWSPTRGPRNEQFF. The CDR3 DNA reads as TGTGCCTGGAGTCCGACCCGAGGGCCTCGGAATGAGCAGTTCTTC. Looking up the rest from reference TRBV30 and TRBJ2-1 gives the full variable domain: SQTIHQWPATLVQPVGSPLSLECTVEGTSNPNLYWYRQAAGRGLQLLFYSVGIGQISSEVPQNLSASRPQDRQFILSSKKLLLSDSGFYLCAWSPTRGPRNEQFFGPGTRLTVL.

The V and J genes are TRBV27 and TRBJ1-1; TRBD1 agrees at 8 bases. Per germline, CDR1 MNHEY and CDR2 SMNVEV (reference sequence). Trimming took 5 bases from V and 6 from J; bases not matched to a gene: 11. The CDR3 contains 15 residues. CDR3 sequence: CASSKSGGVNSEAFF. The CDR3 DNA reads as TGTGCCAGCAGTAAATCAGGGGGCGTAAACTCTGAAGCTTTCTTT.

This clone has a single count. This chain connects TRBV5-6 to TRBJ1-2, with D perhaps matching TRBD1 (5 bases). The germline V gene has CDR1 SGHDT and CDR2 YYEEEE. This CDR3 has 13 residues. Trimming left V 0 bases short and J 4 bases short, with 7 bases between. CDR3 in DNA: TGTGCCAGCAGCTTGGGGGGCGGCTATGGCTACACCTTC. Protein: CASSLGGGYGYTF.

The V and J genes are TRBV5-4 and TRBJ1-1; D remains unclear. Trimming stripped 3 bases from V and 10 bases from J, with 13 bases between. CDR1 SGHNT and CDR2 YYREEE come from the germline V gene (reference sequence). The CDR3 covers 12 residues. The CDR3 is CASSYSRDRAFF. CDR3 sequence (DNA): TGTGCCAGCAGCTATTCGAGGGATCGAGCTTTCTTT.

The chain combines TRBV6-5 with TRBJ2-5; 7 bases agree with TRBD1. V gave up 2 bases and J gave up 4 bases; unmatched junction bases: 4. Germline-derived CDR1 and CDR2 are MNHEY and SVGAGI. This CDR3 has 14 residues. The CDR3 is CASSYGTDGETQYF. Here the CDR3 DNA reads TGTGCCAGCAGTTACGGGACAGATGGAGAGACCCAGTACTTC.

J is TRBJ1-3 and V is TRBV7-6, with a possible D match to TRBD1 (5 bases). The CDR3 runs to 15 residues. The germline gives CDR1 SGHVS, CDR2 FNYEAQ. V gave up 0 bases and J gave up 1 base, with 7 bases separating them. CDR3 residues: CASSLAKGSGNTIYF. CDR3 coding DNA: TGTGCCAGCAGCTTAGCGAAGGGGTCTGGAAACACCATATATTTT.

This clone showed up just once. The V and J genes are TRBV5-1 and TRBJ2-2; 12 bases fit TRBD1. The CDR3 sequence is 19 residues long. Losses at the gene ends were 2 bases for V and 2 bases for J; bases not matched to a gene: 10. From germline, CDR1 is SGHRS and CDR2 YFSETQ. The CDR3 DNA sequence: TGCGCCAGCAGCTTCCCGATCACCGGGACAGGGGGCAACACCGGGGAGCTGTTTTTT. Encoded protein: CASSFPITGTGGNTGELFF.

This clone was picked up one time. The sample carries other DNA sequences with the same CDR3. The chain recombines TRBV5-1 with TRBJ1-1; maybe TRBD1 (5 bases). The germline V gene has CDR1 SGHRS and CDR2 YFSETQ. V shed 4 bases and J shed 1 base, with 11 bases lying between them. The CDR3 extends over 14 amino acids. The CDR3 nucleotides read TGCGCCAGCAGCCTGGGGCCTTCGAACACTGAAGCTTTCTTT. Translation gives CASSLGPSNTEAFF.

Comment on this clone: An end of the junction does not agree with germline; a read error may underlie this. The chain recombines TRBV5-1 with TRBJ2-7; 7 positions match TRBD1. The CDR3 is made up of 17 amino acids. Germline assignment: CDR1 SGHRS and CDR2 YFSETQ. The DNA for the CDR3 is TGCGCCAGCAGCTTGGCCGGGACAGCACAGGACCTAAAGCAGCAATACTTC. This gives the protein CASSLAGTAQDLKQQYF.

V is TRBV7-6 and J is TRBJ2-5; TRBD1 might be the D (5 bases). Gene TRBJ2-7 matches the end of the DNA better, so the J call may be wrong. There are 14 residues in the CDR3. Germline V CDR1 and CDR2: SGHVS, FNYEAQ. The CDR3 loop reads CASSLALQGREQYF. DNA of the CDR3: TGTGCCAGCAGCTTAGCGCTTCAGGGTCGCGAGCAGTACTTC.

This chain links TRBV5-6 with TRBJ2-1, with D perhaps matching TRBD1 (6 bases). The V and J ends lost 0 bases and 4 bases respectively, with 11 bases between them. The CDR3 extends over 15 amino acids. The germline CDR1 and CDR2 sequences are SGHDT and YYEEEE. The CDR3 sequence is CASSLGDRRYNEQFF. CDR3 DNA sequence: TGTGCCAGCAGCTTGGGAGACAGGAGGTACAATGAGCAGTTCTTC.

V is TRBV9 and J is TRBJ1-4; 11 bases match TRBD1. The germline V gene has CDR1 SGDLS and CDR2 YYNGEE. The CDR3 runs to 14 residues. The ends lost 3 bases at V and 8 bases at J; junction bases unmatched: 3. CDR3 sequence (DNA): TGTGCCAGCAGCGCGGGGACAGGGGGAGAAAAACTGTTTTTT. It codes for CASSAGTGGEKLFF.

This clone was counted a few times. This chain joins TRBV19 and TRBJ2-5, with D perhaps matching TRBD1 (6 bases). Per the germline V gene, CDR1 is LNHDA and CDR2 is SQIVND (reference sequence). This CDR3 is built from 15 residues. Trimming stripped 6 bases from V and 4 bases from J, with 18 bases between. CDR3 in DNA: TGTGCCAGTAGCCCAACCGGTACAGGGCGAGAGACCCAGTACTTC. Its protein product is CASSPTGTGRETQYF.

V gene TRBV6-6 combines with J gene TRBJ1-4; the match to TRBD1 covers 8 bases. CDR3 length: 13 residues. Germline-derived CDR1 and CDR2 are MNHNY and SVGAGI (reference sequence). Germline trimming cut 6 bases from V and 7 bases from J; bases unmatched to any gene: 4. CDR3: CASSGQGGEKLFF. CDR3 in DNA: TGTGCCAGCAGCGGACAGGGAGGTGAAAAACTGTTTTTT.

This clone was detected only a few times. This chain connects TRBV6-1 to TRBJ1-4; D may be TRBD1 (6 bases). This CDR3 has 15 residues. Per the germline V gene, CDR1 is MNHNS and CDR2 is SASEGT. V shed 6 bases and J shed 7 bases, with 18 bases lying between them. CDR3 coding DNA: TGTGCCAGCAGGGGCGGACAGAAGTCCGCTGAAAAACTGTTTTTT. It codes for CASRGGQKSAEKLFF.

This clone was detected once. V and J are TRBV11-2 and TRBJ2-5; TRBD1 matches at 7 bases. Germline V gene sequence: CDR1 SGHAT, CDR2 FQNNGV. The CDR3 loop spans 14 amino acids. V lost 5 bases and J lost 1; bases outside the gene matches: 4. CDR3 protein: CASSPRDSQETQYF. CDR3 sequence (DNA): TGTGCCAGCAGCCCACGGGACAGCCAAGAGACCCAGTACTTC.

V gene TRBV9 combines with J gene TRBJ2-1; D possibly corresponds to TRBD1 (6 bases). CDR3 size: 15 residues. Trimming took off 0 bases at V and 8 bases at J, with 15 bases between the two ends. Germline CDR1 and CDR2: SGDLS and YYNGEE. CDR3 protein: CASSVVGGVFDEQFF. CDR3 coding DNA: TGTGCCAGCAGCGTAGTTGGGGGCGTCTTCGATGAGCAGTTCTTC.

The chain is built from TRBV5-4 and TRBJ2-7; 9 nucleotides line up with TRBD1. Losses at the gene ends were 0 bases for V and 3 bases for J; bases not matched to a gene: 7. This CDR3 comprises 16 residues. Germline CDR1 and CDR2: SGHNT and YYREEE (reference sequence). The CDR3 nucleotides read TGTGCCAGCAGCTTGGTGGGACAGGGAGCCCACTACGAGCAGTACTTC. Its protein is CASSLVGQGAHYEQYF.

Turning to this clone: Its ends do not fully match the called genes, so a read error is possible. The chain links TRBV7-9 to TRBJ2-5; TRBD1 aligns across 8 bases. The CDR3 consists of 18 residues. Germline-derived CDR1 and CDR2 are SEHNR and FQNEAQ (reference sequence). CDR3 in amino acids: CSSSSLDRDVPSGETQYF. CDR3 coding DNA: TGTTCCAGCAGCTCCCTGGACAGGGATGTACCCTCGGGAGAGACCCAGTACTTC.

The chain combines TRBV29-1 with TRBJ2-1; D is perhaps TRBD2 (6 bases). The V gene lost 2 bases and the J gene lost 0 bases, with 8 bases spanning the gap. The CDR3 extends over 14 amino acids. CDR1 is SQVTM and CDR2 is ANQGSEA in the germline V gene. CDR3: CSVEYGSSYNEQFF. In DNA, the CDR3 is TGCAGCGTTGAATACGGGAGCTCCTACAATGAGCAGTTCTTC.

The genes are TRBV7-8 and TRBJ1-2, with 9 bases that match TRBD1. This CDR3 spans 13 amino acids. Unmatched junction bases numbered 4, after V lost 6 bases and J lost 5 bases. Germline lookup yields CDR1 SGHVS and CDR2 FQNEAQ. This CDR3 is CASRPTGGYGYTF. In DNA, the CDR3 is TGTGCCAGCAGACCGACAGGGGGGTATGGCTACACCTTC.

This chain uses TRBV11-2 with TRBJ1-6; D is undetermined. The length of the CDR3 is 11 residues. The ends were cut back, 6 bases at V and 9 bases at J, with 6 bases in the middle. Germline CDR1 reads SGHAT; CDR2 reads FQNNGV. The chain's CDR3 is CASRMSSPLHF. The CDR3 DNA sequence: TGTGCCAGCAGAATGAGTTCACCCCTCCACTTT.

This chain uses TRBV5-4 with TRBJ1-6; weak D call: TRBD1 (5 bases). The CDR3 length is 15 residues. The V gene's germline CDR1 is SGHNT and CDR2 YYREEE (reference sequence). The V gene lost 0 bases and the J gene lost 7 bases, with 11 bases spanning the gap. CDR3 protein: CASSLDAGPNSPLHF. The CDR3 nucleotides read TGTGCCAGCAGCTTGGATGCAGGGCCGAATTCACCCCTCCACTTT.

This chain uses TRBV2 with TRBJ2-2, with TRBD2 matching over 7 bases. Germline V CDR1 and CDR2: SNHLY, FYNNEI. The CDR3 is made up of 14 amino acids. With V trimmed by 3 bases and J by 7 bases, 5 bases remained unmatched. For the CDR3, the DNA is TGTGCCAGCAGTGAGACTAGCTACAGCGGGGAGCTGTTTTTT. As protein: CASSETSYSGELFF.

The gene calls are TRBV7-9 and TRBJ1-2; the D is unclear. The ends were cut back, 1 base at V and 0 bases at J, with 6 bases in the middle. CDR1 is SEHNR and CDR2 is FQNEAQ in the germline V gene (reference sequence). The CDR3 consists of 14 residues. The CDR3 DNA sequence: TGTGCCAGCAGCTTAGAGTCAGCTAACTATGGCTACACCTTC. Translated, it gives CASSLESANYGYTF.